A single sample is the source of the 23 T cell receptor beta chains below, sequenced in a study of T-cell reconstitution after alpha-beta-depleted transplantation in children. Using unique molecular identifiers, the investigators prepared the TCRbeta library. Via MiXCR, TCRdb re-called the PCR reads, giving one row per CDR3 protein. The sample comprises 200,000 to 250,000 distinct CDR3 sequences, about 25% of which are singletons, and approximately 2.5% rests with the top ten. Sequenced material: PBMCs, taken before TCRalphabeta/CD19-depleted stem cell transplant. All receptors come from a girl aged 2-15 years with Fanconi anemia, due to receive a stem cell transplant.

This clonotype was found many times. V gene TRBV12-3 or TRBV12-4 combines with J gene TRBJ2-4; TRBD2 is a possible D gene (6 bases). Trimming left V 3 bases short and J 8 bases short, with 14 bases between. This CDR3 is 14 amino acids long. The CDR3 DNA follows: TGTGCCAGCAGTTTTCGACTAGATAGATACATTCAGTACTTC. As protein: CASSFRLDRYIQYF.

Many counts were recorded for this clonotype. The chain employs TRBV20-1 and TRBJ2-1; the D is unclear. The CDR3 length is 15 residues. Germline CDR1 is DFQATT and CDR2 is SNEGSKA (reference sequence). V lost 0 bases and J 1 base, leaving 10 bases between the germline ends. In DNA, the CDR3 is TGCAGTGCTAGAGATCGACTTAATTCCTACAATGAGCAGTTCTTC. Protein product: CSARDRLNSYNEQFF.

This clonotype was observed a few times. The chain couples TRBV28 to TRBJ2-1, with a weak D call TRBD1 (6 bases). Trimming removed 1 base from V and 0 bases from J, with 19 bases in between. There are 19 residues in the CDR3. Germline CDR1 and CDR2: MDHEN and SYDVKM. Written as DNA, the CDR3 is TGTGCCAGCAGTTTATTAAGGGCGACAGGCTATAGCTCCTACAATGAGCAGTTCTTC. It specifies CASSLLRATGYSSYNEQFF.

There are a few counts of this clonotype. The chain combines TRBV20-1 with TRBJ2-3; TRBD1 aligns across 8 bases. The germline gives CDR1 DFQATT, CDR2 SNEGSKA (reference sequence). CDR3 length: 14 residues. J lost 2 bases, V lost 6 bases, and 7 bases had no gene match. The CDR3 bases are TGCAGTGCCACTTCGGGACAGGACACAGATACGCAGTATTTT. This translates into CSATSGQDTDTQYF.

This clonotype has a count of ten or more. The chain recombines TRBV20-1 with TRBJ2-7, with 8 bases lining up with TRBD2. With V trimmed by 0 bases and J by 3 bases, 13 bases remained unmatched. The CDR3 is 17 amino acids. Germline CDR1 is DFQATT and CDR2 is SNEGSKA (reference sequence). Here the CDR3 reads CSARDVGGTSSVYEQYF. The CDR3 coding sequence is TGCAGTGCTAGAGATGTTGGGGGGACTAGTTCAGTCTACGAGCAGTACTTC.

This clonotype was observed many times. This sequence joins TRBV6-4 and TRBJ2-3, with a tentative D call TRBD2 (6 bases). The CDR3 is made up of 14 amino acids. CDR1 is MRHNA and CDR2 is SNTAGT in the germline V gene. V lost 0 bases and J lost 4, with 8 bases in between. The CDR3 protein is CASSDSGGADTQYF. The CDR3, as DNA: TGTGCCAGCAGTGACTCGGGGGGTGCAGATACGCAGTATTTT.

This clonotype was detected many times. The rearrangement joins TRBV29-1 to TRBJ1-1; D not resolved. CDR1 SQVTM and CDR2 ANQGSEA come from the germline V gene. The CDR3 extends over 13 amino acids. The V and J ends lost 8 bases and 2 bases respectively, with 15 bases between them. The CDR3 coding sequence is TGCAGCCTCACCCGCGGACTTAACACTGAAGCTTTCTTT. Encoded protein: CSLTRGLNTEAFF.

The sample holds many counts of this clonotype. The V call is TRBV6-5, the J call TRBJ2-6, with D maybe TRBD1 (6 bases). This CDR3 is 16 amino acids long. The germline V gene has CDR1 MNHEY and CDR2 SVGAGI. The V end was cut by 0 bases, the J end by 1 base, with 7 bases between. The CDR3: CASSYSQGSGANVLTF. The DNA of the CDR3 is TGTGCCAGCAGTTACTCACAGGGATCTGGGGCCAACGTCCTGACTTTC.

The V call is TRBV2, the J call TRBJ2-5; tentatively, D is TRBD1 (6 bases). Germline V lookup: CDR1 SNHLY, CDR2 FYNNEI. The CDR3 consists of 15 residues. Trimming removed 0 bases at V and 2 bases at J, with 10 bases between. CDR3 amino acids: CASSEAGRGQETQYF. In DNA form, the CDR3 reads TGTGCCAGCAGTGAAGCCGGTAGGGGGCAAGAGACCCAGTACTTC.

This clonotype was counted only a few times. The V gene is TRBV28, the J gene TRBJ1-1; D remains unclear. Germline CDR1 is MDHEN and CDR2 is SYDVKM. The CDR3 contains 12 residues. Trimming removed 7 bases at V and 0 bases at J, with 6 bases between. The DNA of the CDR3 is TGTGCCAGCACCCTCATGAACACTGAAGCTTTCTTT. Translating gives CASTLMNTEAFF.

This clonotype was seen ten or more times. This chain joins TRBV12-3 or TRBV12-4 and TRBJ1-1; D gene ambiguous. Trimming left V 4 bases short and J 2 bases short, with 11 bases between. The CDR3 is 14 amino acids. CDR3 coding DNA: TGTGCCAGCAGTTCCACAACGCCTAACACTGAAGCTTTCTTT. Translating gives CASSSTTPNTEAFF.

V usage is TRBV18 and J usage is TRBJ2-5; D may match TRBD1 or TRBD2 (6 bases each). This CDR3 region has 14 residues. Germline values: CDR1 KGHSH, CDR2 LQKENI. The V gene lost 2 bases and the J gene lost 4 bases, with 11 bases spanning the gap. The CDR3 DNA is TGTGCCAGCTCACCAGGAGGGGGGACAGAGACCCAGTACTTC. This translates into CASSPGGGTETQYF.

The chain uses TRBV29-1 and TRBJ1-2; tentative D call: TRBD1 (6 bases). Trimming took 5 bases from V and 4 from J, leaving 14 bases between them. Looked up from germline, CDR1 is SQVTM and CDR2 is ANQGSEA. The CDR3 is 13 amino acids. The CDR3 DNA reads TGCAGCGTTCCGGACAGTCCCTTCTATGGCTACACCTTC. It encodes CSVPDSPFYGYTF.

This clonotype was counted ten times or more. The genes are TRBV29-1 and TRBJ2-3, with 9 bases aligning to TRBD1. Losses at the gene ends were 7 bases for V and 6 bases for J; bases not matched to a gene: 5. Germline assignment: CDR1 SQVTM and CDR2 ANQGSEA. The CDR3 sequence is 12 residues long. CDR3 DNA sequence: TGCAGCGGCCAGACAGGGGGGGATACGCAGTATTTT. Amino acids: CSGQTGGDTQYF.

This chain uses TRBV7-2 with TRBJ1-6; D unclear. The germline CDR1 and CDR2 sequences are SGHTA and FQGNSA. V was trimmed by 2 bases and J by 12 bases, leaving 14 bases between them. This CDR3 is 14 amino acids long. CDR3 loop: CASSLSRVVRPLHF. CDR3 bases: TGTGCCAGCAGCTTAAGTAGGGTGGTAAGACCCCTCCACTTT.

This clonotype was seen repeatedly, ten times or more. The chain employs TRBV5-1 and TRBJ2-3; D not certain. Germline V gene data show CDR1 as SGHRS and CDR2 as YFSETQ. CDR3 length: 14 amino acids. The V end lost 0 bases, the J end lost 5 bases, and 10 bases lay between the germline ends. Here the CDR3 reads CASSLAVGRDTQYF. CDR3 sequence (DNA): TGCGCCAGCAGCTTGGCCGTTGGACGAGATACGCAGTATTTT.

This chain joins TRBV5-1 and TRBJ2-2; 13 bases map to TRBD2. The length of the CDR3 is 19 residues. With V trimmed by 0 bases and J by 0 bases, 5 bases remained unmatched. Germline CDR1 reads SGHRS; CDR2 reads YFSETQ. CDR3 region: CASSLAGGLAGTNTGELFF. CDR3 in DNA: TGCGCCAGCAGCTTGGCCGGGGGACTAGCGGGAACGAACACCGGGGAGCTGTTTTTT.

This clonotype was found many times. The V gene is TRBV29-1, the J gene TRBJ2-3; TRBD1 agrees at 10 bases. Per germline, CDR1 SQVTM and CDR2 ANQGSEA. CDR3 length: 14 residues. J gave up 2 bases and V 6 bases, and 5 bases lay outside the gene matches. The CDR3 is CSVVDRGDTDTQYF. CDR3 in DNA: TGCAGCGTGGTGGACAGGGGGGACACAGATACGCAGTATTTT.

V is TRBV10-3 and J is TRBJ2-5; 7 bases line up with TRBD1. V lost 0 bases to trimming and J lost 2 bases; unmatched junction nucleotides: 6. Germline-derived CDR1 and CDR2 are ENHRY and SYGVKD. This CDR3 has 16 amino acids. CDR3 coding DNA: TGTGCCATCAGTGAGTCGAGAAGGGGGCGTCAAGAGACCCAGTACTTC. This sequence encodes CAISESRRGRQETQYF.

V and J are TRBV7-8 and TRBJ2-1, with TRBD2 matching 7 bases. With V trimmed by 3 bases and J by 1 base, 3 bases remained unmatched. The CDR3 consists of 15 residues. The V gene's germline CDR1 is SGHVS and CDR2 FQNEAQ. CDR3 protein: CASSFRLASYNEQFF. The CDR3 nucleotides read TGTGCCAGCAGCTTTCGACTAGCATCCTACAATGAGCAGTTCTTC.

This clonotype has a handful of counts. The CDR3 sequence is CASTIRGTGVYEQYF. The CDR3 nucleotides read TGTGCCAGCACCATTAGGGGGACAGGGGTCTACGAGCAGTACTTC. The chain combines TRBV27 with TRBJ2-7; TRBD1 agrees at 10 bases. Unmatched junction bases numbered 9, after V lost 7 bases and J lost 3 bases. This CDR3 is 15 amino acids long. The germline V gene has CDR1 MNHEY and CDR2 SMNVEV (reference sequence).

This clonotype was detected a few times. V and J are TRBV4-2 and TRBJ2-7; the match to TRBD2 covers 10 bases. V was clipped by 2 bases and J by 4 bases; unmatched bases: 14. From germline, CDR1 is LGHNA and CDR2 YNFKEQ. CDR3 size: 18 residues. CDR3 region: CASSQPPGLAQIKYEQYF. CDR3 in DNA: TGTGCCAGCAGCCAACCGCCGGGACTAGCGCAGATAAAATACGAGCAGTACTTC.

This clonotype turned up a few times. The chain employs TRBV24-1 and TRBJ2-1; TRBD1 aligns across 10 bases. The V gene end was trimmed by 2 bases and the J gene end by 4 bases; junction bases not matched to a gene: 4. Germline V gives CDR1 KGHDR, CDR2 SFDVKD. The CDR3 is 16 residues long. The CDR3 region is CATSDSRTGGYNEQFF. CDR3 bases: TGTGCCACCAGTGATTCCCGGACAGGGGGGTACAATGAGCAGTTCTTC.